This TCR beta chain is drawn from a study of blood T cell repertoires in COVID-19. Study overall: The cDNA or gDNA used as material had been derived from T cells, B-cell-depleted T cells, or PBMCs.

The repertoire was sequenced with immunoSEQ multiplex PCR; TCRdb's copy has only in-frame clones and lacks some. The table includes fewer than 500,000 clones, roughly 91% detected once. The ends lost 6 bases at V and 7 bases at J; junction bases unmatched: 11. The length of the CDR3 is 15 residues. Germline V lookup: CDR1 SEHNR, CDR2 FQNEAQ (reference sequence). The V call is TRBV7-9, the J call TRBJ1-5; 8 bases agree with TRBD1. This clonotype was sampled from a woman aged 25 to 39 with acute or convalescent COVID-19. Sequencing input: peripheral blood. CDR3 DNA sequence: TGTGCCAGCAGTCGTGGACAGGGCCTATGGCAGCCCCAGCATTTT. Its translation: CASSRGQGLWQPQHF.